One sample yielded the 22 T cell receptor beta chains listed below, sequenced in a study of identical twins. TCRdb called the 5' RACE reads again in MiXCR, with one record for every CDR3 protein. The sample includes approximately 500,000 distinct CDR3 sequences, 24% of them seen just once. The sample also formed part of further work on T cells expressing NK-cell markers.

The sequencing input was CD4+ T cells sorted from blood. The receptors were gathered from a woman younger than 35 in good health.

The chain is built from TRBV5-5 and TRBJ2-1; 11 bases are shared with TRBD2. This CDR3 contains 16 residues. Germline CDR1 and CDR2: SGHKS and YYEKEE (reference sequence). Trimming removed 4 bases from V and 4 bases from J; junction bases left unmatched: 7. Here the CDR3 reads CASSRTSGSLYNEQFF. The CDR3 DNA sequence: TGTGCCAGCAGCAGGACTAGCGGGTCCCTATACAATGAGCAGTTCTTC.

This clonotype was found a few times. The V and J genes are TRBV28 and TRBJ2-4; D is possibly TRBD1 (6 bases). Germline V CDR1 and CDR2: MDHEN, SYDVKM. V dropped 5 bases and J dropped 1 base, with 12 bases sitting between them. This CDR3 comprises 15 residues. CDR3 loop: CASSQGFGAKNIQYF. The CDR3 DNA reads TGTGCCAGCAGTCAGGGGTTTGGGGCCAAAAACATTCAGTACTTC.

The chain employs TRBV15 and TRBJ2-7; D possibly corresponds to TRBD1 (5 bases). Germline V lookup: CDR1 LNHNV, CDR2 YYDKDF (reference sequence). The CDR3 length is 14 residues. V was shortened by 0 bases and J by 2 bases, with 8 bases between the two germline ends. The CDR3 sequence is CATSRDQGTYEQYF. The CDR3 DNA reads TGTGCCACCAGCAGAGATCAGGGAACCTACGAGCAGTACTTC.

This clonotype showed up just a few times. The gene calls are TRBV9 and TRBJ2-7; possible D gene TRBD2, 5 bases. This CDR3 spans 13 amino acids. V lost 0 bases, J lost 6 bases, and 10 bases lay in between. Germline V lookup: CDR1 SGDLS, CDR2 YYNGEE. Here the CDR3 reads CASSVGGGSEQYF. CDR3 in DNA: TGTGCCAGCAGCGTAGGGGGTGGGAGCGAGCAGTACTTC.

The chain employs TRBV20-1 and TRBJ2-1; possibly TRBD2 for D (6 bases). The CDR3 length is 15 residues. V dropped 6 bases and J dropped 7 bases, with 22 bases sitting between them. Germline V lookup: CDR1 DFQATT, CDR2 SNEGSKA (reference sequence). CDR3 in DNA: TGCAGTGCAACGAAAACCGGGACTGGAGGAAATGAGCAGTTCTTC. This sequence encodes CSATKTGTGGNEQFF.

The chain joins TRBV5-1 to TRBJ2-5, with D possibly TRBD2 on 5 matching bases. The CDR3 runs to 13 residues. V shed 1 base and J shed 5 bases, with 9 bases lying between them. Germline assignment: CDR1 SGHRS and CDR2 YFSETQ. CDR3 sequence (DNA): TGCGCCAGCAGCTTGTACCGCGGGGAGACCCAGTACTTC. It yields the protein CASSLYRGETQYF.

This clonotype was seen only a few times. The CDR3 sequence is CASSLFSSGYGELFF. The CDR3 nucleotides read TGTGCCAGCAGCTTATTTTCCTCTGGATACGGGGAGCTGTTTTTT. The chain uses TRBV7-3 and TRBJ2-2; D is unclear. The CDR3 spans 15 residues. Trimming left V 2 bases short and J 7 bases short, with 14 bases between. Germline V lookup: CDR1 SGHTA, CDR2 FQGTGA.

This clonotype was detected only a few times. The V and J genes are TRBV5-1 and TRBJ2-6, with D uncertain. Trimming removed 0 bases at V and 1 base at J, with 8 bases between. Germline V gene sequence: CDR1 SGHRS, CDR2 YFSETQ. The CDR3 length is 16 residues. CDR3 in amino acids: CASSLALTSGANVLTF. DNA of the CDR3: TGCGCCAGCAGCTTGGCCTTAACTTCTGGGGCCAACGTCCTGACTTTC.

This clonotype has ten or more counts. This rearrangement joins TRBV7-2 to TRBJ2-2; D is uncertain. CDR1 is SGHTA and CDR2 is FQGNSA in the germline V gene. The V end was cut by 1 base, the J end by 8 bases, with 8 bases between. This CDR3 contains 13 residues. CDR3 in amino acids: CASSLVARGELFF. The DNA of the CDR3 is TGTGCCAGCAGCTTAGTAGCCAGGGGGGAGCTGTTTTTT.

The chain uses TRBV3-1 and TRBJ1-1, with 9 bases aligning to TRBD1. The CDR3 covers 14 residues. Germline V CDR1 and CDR2: LGHDT, YNNKEL (reference sequence). Trimming removed 4 bases from V and 5 bases from J; junction bases left unmatched: 5. The CDR3 is CASSPSTGGTEAFF. In DNA form, the CDR3 reads TGTGCCAGCAGCCCCTCGACAGGGGGGACTGAAGCTTTCTTT.

The chain recombines TRBV20-1 with TRBJ2-1, with 11 bases lining up with TRBD2. V lost 4 bases, J lost 8 bases, and 4 bases stayed unmatched. This CDR3 has 13 residues. CDR1 and CDR2 from the germline V gene are DFQATT and SNEGSKA (reference sequence). The CDR3 DNA reads as TGCAGTGCTACTCAACTAGCGGGAGATGAGCAGTTCTTC. Its translation is CSATQLAGDEQFF.

This clonotype was seen a handful of times. The chain's CDR3 is CATHLPGPSTDTQYF. The CDR3 region has the DNA TGTGCCACCCACCTCCCGGGACCCAGCACAGATACGCAGTATTTT. The rearrangement joins TRBV27 to TRBJ2-3, with D perhaps being TRBD1 or TRBD2 (5 bases each). This CDR3 region has 15 residues. In germline, CDR1 is MNHEY, CDR2 SMNVEV (reference sequence). V was clipped by 10 bases and J by 0 bases, with 17 bases between them.

The chain has TRBV4-3 and TRBJ2-2; the D call may be TRBD1 or TRBD2 (9 bases each). Deletions cut 3 bases from V and 4 bases from J, with 21 bases between. The CDR3 runs 18 residues. CDR1 is LGHNA, CDR2 YSLEER, per germline. CDR3 coding DNA: TGCGCCAGCAGCCAGTCCCTAGCGGGACAGGGAGGCACCGGGGAGCTGTTTTTT. It specifies CASSQSLAGQGGTGELFF.

The chain links TRBV25-1 to TRBJ1-4, with D unclear. The CDR3 extends over 12 amino acids. With 8 bases removed from V and 10 bases from J, the gap between germline ends came to 14 bases. Germline CDR1 and CDR2: MGHDK and SYGVNS. CDR3 amino acids: CASCPAGGKLFF. The DNA for the CDR3 is TGTGCCAGCTGTCCTGCAGGAGGAAAACTGTTTTTT.

This clonotype was counted only a few times. V gene TRBV5-1 combines with J gene TRBJ1-3; TRBD1 matches 8 bases. J was trimmed by 7 bases and V by 0 bases; bases with no gene match: 6. The CDR3 consists of 15 residues. Germline V CDR1 and CDR2: SGHRS, YFSETQ. DNA of the CDR3: TGCGCCAGCAGCTTGGGTGGCAGGGGGCTCAACACCATATATTTT. Encoded protein: CASSLGGRGLNTIYF.

This clonotype has at least ten counts. Its ends do not fully match the called genes, so a read error is possible. This rearrangement joins TRBV5-1 to TRBJ2-1, with 8 bases lining up with TRBD2. CDR1 is SGHRS and CDR2 is YFSETQ in the germline V gene. The CDR3 extends over 16 amino acids. CDR3 DNA: TGTGCCAGCAGCTTAGCCCTAGCGGGCTCCTACAATGAGCAGTTCTTC. Amino acids: CASSLALAGSYNEQFF.

This clonotype was seen more than once but under ten times. The chain couples TRBV2 to TRBJ2-5; a weak D match, TRBD2 (5 bases). There are 13 residues in the CDR3. Trimming took 7 bases from V and 5 from J, leaving 14 bases between them. CDR1 is SNHLY, CDR2 FYNNEI, per germline. The chain's CDR3 is CASNPGTGETQYF. CDR3 DNA: TGTGCCAGCAATCCGGGAACGGGGGAGACCCAGTACTTC.

The rearrangement joins TRBV5-1 to TRBJ2-1; no firm D call. V was clipped by 5 bases and J by 4 bases, with 16 bases between them. This CDR3 contains 15 residues. The germline CDR1 and CDR2 sequences are SGHRS and YFSETQ. CDR3 loop: CASRSDGAAYNEQFF. The CDR3 nucleotides are TGCGCCAGCAGATCCGACGGTGCAGCTTACAATGAGCAGTTCTTC.

This clonotype was observed a handful of times. The V call is TRBV12-3 or TRBV12-4, the J call TRBJ2-3; no firm D call. V was shortened by 1 base and J by 5 bases, with 19 bases between the two germline ends. The CDR3 length is 17 residues. CDR3 region: CASSLGVTSDSGDTQYF. The CDR3 DNA is TGTGCCAGCAGTTTAGGGGTCACATCTGACTCTGGAGATACGCAGTATTTT.

Only a few counts were recorded for this clonotype. V is TRBV7-2 and J is TRBJ2-3; 7 bases fit TRBD2. The CDR3 contains 14 residues. Per the germline V gene, CDR1 is SGHTA and CDR2 is FQGNSA. The V gene end was trimmed by 0 bases and the J gene end by 6 bases; junction bases not matched to a gene: 3. This CDR3 is CASSLALGGDTQYF. The CDR3 region has the DNA TGTGCCAGCAGCTTAGCCCTCGGGGGGGATACGCAGTATTTT.

This clonotype was detected only a few times. The rearrangement uses TRBV20-1 and TRBJ1-5, with D perhaps TRBD1 (5 bases). From germline, CDR1 is DFQATT and CDR2 SNEGSKA (reference sequence). Trimming pared 3 bases from V and 6 bases from J, leaving 15 bases between. The CDR3 has 14 amino acids. CDR3 residues: CSARTPTAGQPQHF. The DNA of the CDR3 is TGCAGTGCTAGGACGCCGACAGCGGGTCAGCCCCAGCATTTT.

This clonotype was counted only a few times. V usage is TRBV12-3 or TRBV12-4 and J usage is TRBJ2-7; a possible D gene is TRBD2 (6 bases). The CDR3 covers 11 residues. V was cut by 11 bases and J by 4 bases, with 12 bases left in between. The CDR3 here is CAGGNKYEQYF. In DNA form, the CDR3 reads TGTGCCGGGGGGAACAAATACGAGCAGTACTTC.